This entry concerns a single T cell receptor (beta chain). This sample stems from a study of blood T cell repertoires in COVID-19. Study details: Sources were T cells, B-cell-depleted T cells, or PBMCs; the material itself was cDNA or gDNA.

The germline V gene has CDR1 SGHTS and CDR2 YDEGEE. The CDR3 is 14 amino acids. The V gene end was trimmed by 0 bases and the J gene end by 5 bases; junction bases not matched to a gene: 4. The repertoire was sequenced with immunoSEQ multiplex PCR; TCRdb's copy has only in-frame clones and lacks some. The table includes 34,000 or so clones, approximately 80% detected once. The specimen sequenced was peripheral blood. The TCR originated in a man aged 80 or over with acute or convalescent COVID-19. The chain employs TRBV5-8 and TRBJ2-7, with 8 bases aligning to TRBD2. CDR3 region: CASSLGGGYNEQYF. The CDR3 DNA follows: TGTGCCAGCAGCTTGGGCGGGGGGTACAACGAGCAGTACTTC.